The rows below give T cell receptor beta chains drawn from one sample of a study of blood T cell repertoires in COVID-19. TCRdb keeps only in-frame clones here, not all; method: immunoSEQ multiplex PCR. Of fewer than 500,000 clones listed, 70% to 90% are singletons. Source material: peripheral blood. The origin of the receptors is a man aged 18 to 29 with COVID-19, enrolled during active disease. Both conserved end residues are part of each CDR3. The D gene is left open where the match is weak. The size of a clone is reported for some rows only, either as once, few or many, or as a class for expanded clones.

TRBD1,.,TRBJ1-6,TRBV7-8,TGTGCCAGCAGCTCGACAGGGGATTATAATTCACCCCTCCACTTT,CASSSTGDYNSPLHF
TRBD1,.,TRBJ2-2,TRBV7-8,TGTGCCAGCAGCTTTTCAGGGGGTAAAACCGGGGAGCTGTTTTTT,CASSFSGGKTGELFF
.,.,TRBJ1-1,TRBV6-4,TGTGCCAGCATCGGGGGTGCCCTCGCAGCTTTCTTT,CASIGGALAAFF
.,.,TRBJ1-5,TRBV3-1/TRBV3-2,TGTGCCAGCAGCCAAGACGTTATACAGCCCCAGCATTTT,CASSQDVIQPQHF
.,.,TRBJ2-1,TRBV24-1,TGTGCCACCAGTGATTTTCGGGATGTTAACAATGAGCAGTTCTTC,CATSDFRDVNNEQFF
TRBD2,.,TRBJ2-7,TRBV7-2,TGTGCCAGCAGCTCTACCTCCAGGACTAGCGGCTACGAGCAGTACTTC,CASSSTSRTSGYEQYF
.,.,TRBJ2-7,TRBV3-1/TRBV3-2,TGTGCCAGCAGCCAAGGCAGGGGATACGAGCAGTACTTC,CASSQGRGYEQYF
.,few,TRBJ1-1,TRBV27,TGTGCCAGCAGTTTTTTACCGGGTTTTGCGGGCACTGAAGCTTTCTTT,CASSFLPGFAGTEAFF
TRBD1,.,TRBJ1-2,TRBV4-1,TGCGCCAGCAGCCAAAACAGGGGGGCGAACTATGGCTACACCTTC,CASSQNRGANYGYTF
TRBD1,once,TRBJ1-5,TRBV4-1,TGCGCCAGCAGCCAAGGACAGGGCACGAATATAGCAAATCAGCCCCAGCATTTT,CASSQGQGTNIANQPQHF
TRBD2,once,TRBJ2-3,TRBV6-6,TGTGCCAGCAGGGGACTAGCGGGCACAGATACGCAGTATTTT,CASRGLAGTDTQYF
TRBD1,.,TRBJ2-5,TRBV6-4,TGTGCCAGCAGTGGATGGGACAGGTTCCAAGAGACCCAGTACTTC,CASSGWDRFQETQYF
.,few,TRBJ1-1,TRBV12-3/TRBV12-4,TGTGCCAGCAGTTTGGAGGGAAGGCAAGCTTTCTTT,CASSLEGRQAFF